This T cell receptor beta chain was sequenced for a study of blood T cells in healthy people across ages. A J-beta primer mix and a sample-barcoded 5' primer were used in a second PCR of about 7 to 12 cycles. TCRdb passed the 5' RACE reads through MiXCR, listing each CDR3 protein once. Of around 1,700,000 distinct CDR3 sequences listed, roughly 27% were seen once; the top ten hold more than 6%. This CDR3 has 13 residues. V lost 2 bases and J 5 bases, leaving 6 bases between the germline ends. Per germline, CDR1 SSHAT and CDR2 FNYEAQ (reference sequence). The rearrangement joins TRBV7-7 to TRBJ1-4; D ambiguous. This sequence was found in a woman in her thirties in good health. Sequencing was performed on blood. CDR3 sequence reads: CASSLSVNEKLFF. The CDR3 coding sequence is TGTGCCAGCAGCTTATCTGTAAATGAAAAACTGTTTTTT.